This T cell receptor beta chain was observed in a study of T cell responses to AZD1222 COVID-19 vaccine. Assay: immunoSEQ multiplex PCR; the TCRdb copy retains only in-frame clones and omits some. The sample includes about 140,000 clones, roughly 92% of them seen just once. The clonotype was recovered from an adult in good health. The sample consisted of peripheral blood, taken on day 0 of AZD1222 vaccination.

In DNA, the CDR3 is TGTGCCAGCAGTTTAATTGGGACAGGGTTCTACGAGCAGTACTTC. This codes for CASSLIGTGFYEQYF. The genes are TRBV27 and TRBJ2-7; TRBD1 agrees at 9 bases. The CDR3 contains 15 residues. With V trimmed by 2 bases and J by 3 bases, 5 bases remained unmatched. Per the germline V gene, CDR1 is MNHEY and CDR2 is SMNVEV (reference sequence).